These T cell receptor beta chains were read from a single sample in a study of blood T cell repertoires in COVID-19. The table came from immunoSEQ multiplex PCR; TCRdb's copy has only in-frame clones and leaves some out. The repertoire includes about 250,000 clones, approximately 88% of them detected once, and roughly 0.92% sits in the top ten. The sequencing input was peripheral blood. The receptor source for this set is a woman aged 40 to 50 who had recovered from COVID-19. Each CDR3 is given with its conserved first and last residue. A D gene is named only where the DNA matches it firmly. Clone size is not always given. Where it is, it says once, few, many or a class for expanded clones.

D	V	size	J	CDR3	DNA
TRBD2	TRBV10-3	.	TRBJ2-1	CAISETSGSYDEQFF	TGTGCCATCAGTGAGACTAGCGGGAGTTATGATGAGCAGTTCTTC
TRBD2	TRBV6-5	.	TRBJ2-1	CASSSGTSGYEQFF	TGTGCCAGCAGTTCCGGGACTAGCGGGTATGAGCAGTTCTTC
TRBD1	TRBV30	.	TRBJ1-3	CAWDRGTGNTIYF	TGTGCCTGGGACAGGGGAACGGGAAACACCATATATTTT
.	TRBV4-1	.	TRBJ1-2	CASSPGEGNYGYTF	TGCGCCAGCAGCCCTGGGGAGGGGAACTATGGCTACACCTTC
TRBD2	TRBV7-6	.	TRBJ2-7	CASSSSSSGRSYEQYF	TGTGCCAGCAGCTCGTCTTCTAGCGGGAGGTCCTACGAGCAGTACTTC
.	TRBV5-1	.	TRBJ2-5	CASNPNPGQRLRYF	TGCGCCAGCAACCCCAACCCCGGACAGCGCCTCCGATACTTC
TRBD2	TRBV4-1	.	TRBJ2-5	CASSQESSGWTSGVQETQYF	TGCGCCAGCAGCCAAGAAAGTTCGGGGTGGACTAGCGGGGTACAAGAGACCCAGTACTTC
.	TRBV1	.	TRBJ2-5	CTSSQGIEGLLPETQYF	TGCACCAGCAGCCAAGGAATCGAGGGATTGCTCCCAGAGACCCAGTACTTC
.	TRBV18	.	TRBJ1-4	CASSPDIITNEKLFF	TGTGCCAGCTCACCTGACATAATAACTAATGAAAAACTGTTTTTT
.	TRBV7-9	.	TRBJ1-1	CASSLQGGGMNTEAFF	TGTGCCAGCAGCTTACAGGGAGGAGGCATGAACACTGAAGCTTTCTTT
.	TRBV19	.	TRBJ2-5	CASSIPGWETQYF	TGTGCCAGTAGTATACCGGGTTGGGAGACCCAGTACTTC
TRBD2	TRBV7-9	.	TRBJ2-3	CASTVSGRDTDTQYF	TGTGCCAGCACCGTTAGCGGGAGGGACACAGATACGCAGTATTTT
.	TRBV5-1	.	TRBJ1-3	CASSLEGAGTGNTIYF	TGCGCCAGCAGCTTGGAAGGAGCCGGCACTGGAAACACCATATATTTT
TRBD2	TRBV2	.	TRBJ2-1	CASSVWLAGGNEQFF	TGTGCCAGCAGTGTGTGGCTAGCGGGAGGAAATGAGCAGTTCTTC
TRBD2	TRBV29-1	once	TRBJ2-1	CSVAPPASGTGEQFF	TGCAGCGTTGCCCCTCCGGCTAGCGGGACTGGTGAGCAGTTCTTC
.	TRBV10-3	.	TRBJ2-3	CAISVSSGDTQYF	TGTGCCATCAGTGTCTCCTCAGGAGATACGCAGTATTTT
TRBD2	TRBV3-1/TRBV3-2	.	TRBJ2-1	CASSQGLAGVNEQFF	TGTGCCAGCAGCCAAGGACTAGCGGGAGTAAATGAGCAGTTCTTC
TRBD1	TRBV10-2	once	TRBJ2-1	CASSGGTASLNEQFF	TGCGCCAGCAGTGGGGGGACAGCCAGCCTTAATGAGCAGTTCTTC
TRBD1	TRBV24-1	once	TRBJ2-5	CATSDTAGGAQTQYF	TGTGCCACCAGTGATACTGCAGGGGGCGCGCAGACCCAGTACTTC
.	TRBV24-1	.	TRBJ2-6	CATSDSSGANVLTF	TGTGCCACCAGCGACAGCTCTGGGGCCAACGTCCTGACTTTC
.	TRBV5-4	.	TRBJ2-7	CASSLAGVAVYEQYF	TGTGCCAGCAGCTTGGCGGGGGTAGCGGTTTACGAGCAGTACTTC
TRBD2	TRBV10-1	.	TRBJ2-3	CASSESASGSWDTQYF	TGCGCCAGCAGTGAGTCGGCCAGCGGGAGTTGGGATACGCAGTATTTT
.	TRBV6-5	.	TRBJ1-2	CASRRDGGYTF	TGTGCCAGCAGGAGGGATGGTGGCTACACCTTC
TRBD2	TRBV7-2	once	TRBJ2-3	CASSSPSGLVTQYF	TGTGCCAGCAGCTCCCCTAGCGGGCTGGTGACGCAGTATTTT